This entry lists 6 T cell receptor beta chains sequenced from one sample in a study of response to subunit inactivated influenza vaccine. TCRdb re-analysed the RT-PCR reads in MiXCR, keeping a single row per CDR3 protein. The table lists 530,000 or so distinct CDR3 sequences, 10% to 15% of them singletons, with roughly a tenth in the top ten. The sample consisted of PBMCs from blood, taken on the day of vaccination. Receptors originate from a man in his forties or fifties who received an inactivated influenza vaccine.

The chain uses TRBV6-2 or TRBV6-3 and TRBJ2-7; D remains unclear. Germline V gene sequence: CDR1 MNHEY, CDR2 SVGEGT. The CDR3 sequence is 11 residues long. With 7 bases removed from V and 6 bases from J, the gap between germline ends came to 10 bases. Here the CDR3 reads CASMMMGEQYF. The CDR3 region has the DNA TGTGCCAGCATGATGATGGGCGAGCAGTACTTC.

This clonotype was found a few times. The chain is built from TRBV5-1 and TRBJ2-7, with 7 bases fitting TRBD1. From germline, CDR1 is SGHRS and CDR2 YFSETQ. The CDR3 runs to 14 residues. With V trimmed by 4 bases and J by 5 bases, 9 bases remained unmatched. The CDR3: CASSPDRDGNEQYF. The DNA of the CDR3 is TGCGCCAGCAGCCCCGACAGGGACGGGAACGAGCAGTACTTC.

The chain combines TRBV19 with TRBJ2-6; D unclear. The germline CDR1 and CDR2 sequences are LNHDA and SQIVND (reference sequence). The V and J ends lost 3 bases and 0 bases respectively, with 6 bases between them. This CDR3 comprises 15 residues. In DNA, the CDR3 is TGTGCCAGTAGTATGCTCAGCTCTGGGGCCAACGTCCTGACTTTC. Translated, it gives CASSMLSSGANVLTF.

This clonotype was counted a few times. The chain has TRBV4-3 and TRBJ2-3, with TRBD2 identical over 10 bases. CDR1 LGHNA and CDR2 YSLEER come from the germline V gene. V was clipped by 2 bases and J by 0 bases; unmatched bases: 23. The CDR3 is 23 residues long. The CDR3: CASSQTNLPGLATLSVSTDTQYF. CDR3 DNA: TGCGCCAGCAGCCAAACCAATTTACCGGGACTAGCGACTCTTAGTGTTAGCACAGATACGCAGTATTTT.

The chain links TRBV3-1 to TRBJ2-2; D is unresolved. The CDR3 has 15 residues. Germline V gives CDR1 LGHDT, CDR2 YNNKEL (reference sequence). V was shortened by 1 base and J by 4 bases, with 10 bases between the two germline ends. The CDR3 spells CASSQARRPTGELFF. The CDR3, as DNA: TGTGCCAGCAGCCAAGCCCGGCGACCCACCGGGGAGCTGTTTTTT. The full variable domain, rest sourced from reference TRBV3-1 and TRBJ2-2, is DTAVSQTPKYLVTQMGNDKSIKCEQNLGHDTMYWYKQDSKKFLKIMFSYNNKELIINETVPNRFSPKSPDKAHLNLHINSLELGDSAVYFCASSQARRPTGELFFGEGSRLTVL.

Written as DNA, the CDR3 is TGCGCCAGCAGTCAGCCGATAGCGGGAGGGTACGGGGAGCAGTTCTTC. Its translation is CASSQPIAGGYGEQFF. V and J are TRBV23-1 and TRBJ2-1, with 11 nucleotides matching TRBD2. TRBV23-1 is an open reading frame whose function is uncertain. Unmatched junction bases numbered 11, after V lost 3 bases and J lost 10 bases. The CDR3 contains 16 residues.